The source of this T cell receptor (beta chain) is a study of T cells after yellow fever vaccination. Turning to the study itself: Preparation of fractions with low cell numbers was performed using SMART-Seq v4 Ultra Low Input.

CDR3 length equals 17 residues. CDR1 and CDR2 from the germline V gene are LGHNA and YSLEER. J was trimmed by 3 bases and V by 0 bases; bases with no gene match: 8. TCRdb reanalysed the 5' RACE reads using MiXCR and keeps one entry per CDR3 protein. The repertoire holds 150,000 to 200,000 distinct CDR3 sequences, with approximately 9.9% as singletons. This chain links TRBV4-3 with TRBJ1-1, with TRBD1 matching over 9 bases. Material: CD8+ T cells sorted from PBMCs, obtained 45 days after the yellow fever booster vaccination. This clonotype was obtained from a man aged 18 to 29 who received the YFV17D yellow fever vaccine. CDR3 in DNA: TGCGCCAGCAGCCAAGAGATGAGGACAGGGGACCACACTGAAGCTTTCTTT. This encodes CASSQEMRTGDHTEAFF.